Below are 7 T cell receptor beta chains sequenced from a single sample in a study of blood T cells in healthy people across ages. Sample-barcoded 5' priming and a J-beta primer mix drove a second PCR of roughly 6 to 12 cycles. TCRdb reanalysed the 5' RACE reads using MiXCR and keeps one entry per CDR3 protein. The sample yields roughly 1,700,000 distinct CDR3 sequences, 28% seen once. Sequenced sample: blood. Receptors originate from a woman aged 25 to 39 in good health.

The table lists this clonotype with many counts. This chain uses TRBV20-1 with TRBJ2-1; 11 bases map to TRBD1. The CDR3 totals 17 residues. In germline, CDR1 is DFQATT, CDR2 SNEGSKA (reference sequence). V was clipped by 5 bases and J by 3 bases; unmatched bases: 12. The CDR3 sequence: CSAGSDRGLEIYNEQFF. Here the CDR3 DNA reads TGCAGTGCTGGATCGGACAGGGGGCTGGAAATCTACAATGAGCAGTTCTTC.

This chain connects TRBV19 to TRBJ2-5; D is possibly TRBD1 (6 bases). The V gene lost 5 bases and the J gene lost 5 bases, with 15 bases spanning the gap. Germline V gene sequence: CDR1 LNHDA, CDR2 SQIVND (reference sequence). The length of the CDR3 is 14 residues. The CDR3 coding sequence is TGTGCCAGTAGTGACTCAGGGGCCCGGGAGACCCAGTACTTC. As protein: CASSDSGARETQYF.

This clonotype was seen a handful of times. The genes are TRBV7-8 and TRBJ2-2, with 11 positions matching TRBD2. J lost 6 bases, V lost 3 bases, and 3 bases had no gene match. The CDR3 has 15 residues. Germline V CDR1 and CDR2: SGHVS, FQNEAQ. The CDR3 sequence is CASSLGTSGSGELFF. The CDR3 nucleotides are TGTGCCAGCAGCTTGGGGACTAGCGGCTCCGGGGAGCTGTTTTTT. The variable domain in full, completed from reference TRBV7-8 and TRBJ2-2, reads GAGVSQSPRYKVAKRGQDVALRCDPISGHVSLFWYQQALGQGPEFLTYFQNEAQLDKSGLPSDRFFAERPEGSVSTLKIQRTQQEDSAVYLCASSLGTSGSGELFFGEGSRLTVL.

This clonotype turned up a few times. This rearrangement joins TRBV5-1 to TRBJ2-5; perhaps TRBD2 as D (5 bases). This CDR3 has 14 residues. The V end lost 4 bases, the J end lost 5 bases, and 15 bases lay between the germline ends. The germline gives CDR1 SGHRS, CDR2 YFSETQ. DNA of the CDR3: TGCGCCAGCAGCGCCCGGACTGGCTTGGAGACCCAGTACTTC. The encoded protein is CASSARTGLETQYF.

This clonotype occurred a few times. This chain connects TRBV4-3 to TRBJ2-2; TRBD2 is a possible D gene (6 bases). The CDR3 totals 17 residues. Germline CDR1 is LGHNA and CDR2 is YSLEER. V was trimmed by 1 base and J by 4 bases, leaving 16 bases between them. The CDR3 DNA sequence: TGCGCCAGCAGCCAAGTCACTAGCTATACAGCCACCGGGGAGCTGTTTTTT. This translates into CASSQVTSYTATGELFF.

This clonotype was seen repeatedly, ten times or more. The chain uses TRBV11-2 and TRBJ2-4; D is unresolved. Germline V gene data show CDR1 as SGHAT and CDR2 as FQNNGV. CDR3 length: 15 amino acids. V lost 1 base to trimming and J lost 1 base, with 8 bases between them. The CDR3 DNA is TGTGCCAGCAGCTTAGGCGTTTTGGCCAAAAACATTCAGTACTTC. Translating gives CASSLGVLAKNIQYF.

This clonotype was observed a few times. The V and J genes are TRBV6-2 or TRBV6-3 and TRBJ2-3, with 14 bases aligning to TRBD2. The CDR3 contains 18 residues. Germline V CDR1 and CDR2: MNHEY, SVGEGT. With 4 bases clipped from V and 4 bases from J, the junction kept 10 bases outside the gene matches. CDR3 sequence reads: CASSSPGLAGEEADTQYF. CDR3 sequence (DNA): TGTGCCAGCAGTTCGCCGGGACTAGCGGGAGAGGAGGCAGATACGCAGTATTTT.